The rows below give T cell receptor beta chains drawn from one sample of a study of shared clonotypes between healthy human individuals. The method was immunoSEQ multiplex PCR; TCRdb's version includes in-frame clones alone and lacks a portion of them. Here the sample spans around 510,000 clones, roughly 95% being singletons. Sequencing used naive CD4+ T cells sorted from blood. The receptors were sampled from a woman aged 25-40 years in good health. The CDR3 runs from the conserved cysteine through the conserved F or W. The D gene is left open where the match is weak. Only part of the rows carry a size: once, few, many, or a class if the clone is expanded.

clone_size,v_call,j_call,d_call,cdr3_aa,cdr3_nt
.,TRBV23-1,TRBJ2-7,TRBD1,CASRDRGLPYEQYF,TGCGCCAGTAGGGACAGGGGTCTTCCGTACGAGCAGTACTTC
.,TRBV4-1,TRBJ2-5,.,CASSQGAQETQYF,TGCGCCAGCAGCCAAGGAGCGCAAGAGACCCAGTACTTC
.,TRBV2,TRBJ2-5,.,CASSDGQGETQYF,TGTGCCAGCAGTGACGGTCAGGGAGAGACCCAGTACTTC
.,TRBV10-2,TRBJ2-7,.,CASSESILGAGAPEQYF,TGCGCCAGCAGTGAGTCGATTCTTGGGGCGGGTGCCCCCGAGCAGTACTTC
.,TRBV19,TRBJ2-2,.,CASKKDQNTGELFF,TGTGCCAGCAAAAAGGACCAGAACACCGGGGAGCTGTTTTTT
.,TRBV15,TRBJ2-3,.,CATSREVGLVLDTQYF,TGTGCCACCAGCAGAGAGGTCGGTCTAGTTTTGGATACGCAGTATTTT
.,TRBV4-1,TRBJ2-5,.,CASSQRGETQYF,TGCGCCAGCAGCCAGCGAGGGGAGACCCAGTACTTC
.,TRBV5-4,TRBJ2-3,.,CASSSRDQRRDTQYF,TGTGCCAGCTCCTCCCGGGACCAAAGAAGAGATACGCAGTATTTT
.,TRBV2,TRBJ2-7,.,CAGSRDSHYEQYF,TGTGCCGGAAGCCGGGACTCCCACTACGAGCAGTACTTC
.,TRBV5-1,TRBJ1-2,TRBD1,CASSLGQGASYGYTF,TGCGCCAGCAGCTTGGGACAGGGGGCTAGTTATGGCTACACCTTC
.,TRBV4-1,TRBJ1-2,TRBD1,CASSPAGQGAGYTF,TGCGCCAGCAGCCCGGCGGGACAGGGGGCCGGCTACACCTTC
once,TRBV6-1,TRBJ2-7,TRBD1,CASSDPWTGSAEQYF,TGTGCCAGCAGTGATCCTTGGACAGGGTCTGCCGAGCAGTACTTC
.,TRBV6-5,TRBJ2-2,.,CASSPWLGAAGELFF,TGTGCCAGCAGCCCTTGGTTAGGAGCGGCCGGGGAGCTGTTTTTT
.,TRBV11-3,TRBJ2-7,.,CASSSEGGDPYF,TGTGCCAGCAGCTCGGAGGGCGGGGATCCGTACTTC
.,TRBV6-5,TRBJ1-1,.,CASSYGRKNTEAFF,TGTGCCAGCAGTTACGGTCGAAAGAACACTGAAGCTTTCTTT
.,TRBV28,TRBJ1-1,.,CASSLVAGALNTEAFF,TGTGCCAGCAGTTTAGTGGCAGGGGCCCTGAACACTGAAGCTTTCTTT
once,TRBV13,TRBJ2-7,.,CASSQQGFYEQYF,TGTGCCAGCAGCCAACAGGGTTTCTACGAGCAGTACTTC
.,TRBV10-3,TRBJ2-7,TRBD1,CAIWQGASYEQYF,TGTGCCATCTGGCAGGGGGCTTCCTACGAGCAGTACTTC
.,TRBV4-1,TRBJ2-1,TRBD2,CASSQVRPGGPGFESEQFF,TGCGCCAGCAGCCAAGTGAGGCCGGGAGGGCCAGGTTTCGAGAGTGAGCAGTTCTTC
.,TRBV7-8,TRBJ1-1,.,CASSQRQSLNTEAFF,TGTGCCAGCAGCCAAAGACAGTCTCTGAACACTGAAGCTTTCTTT
.,TRBV19,TRBJ2-1,TRBD2,CASSTGLALYNEQFF,TGTGCCAGTAGTACGGGACTAGCCCTGTACAATGAGCAGTTCTTC
.,TRBV28,TRBJ2-7,.,CASSSPGISSYEQYF,TGTGCCAGCAGTTCACCAGGGATTAGCTCCTACGAGCAGTACTTC
once,TRBV7-2,TRBJ1-2,.,CASSRTLSWDGYTF,TGTGCCAGCAGCCGGACACTTTCCTGGGATGGCTACACCTTC
.,TRBV2,TRBJ1-2,.,CASSEYRPFTF,TGTGCCAGCAGTGAATATCGGCCCTTCACCTTC
.,TRBV6-4,TRBJ2-7,TRBD1,CAPPRDRRTSYEQYF,TGTGCCCCCCCCCGGGACAGGCGGACCTCCTACGAGCAGTACTTC
.,TRBV7-2,TRBJ2-7,.,CASSLESGPLGEQYF,TGTGCCAGCAGCTTAGAATCCGGGCCACTCGGGGAGCAGTACTTC
.,TRBV25-1,TRBJ2-3,.,CASSRTRGNTDTQYF,TGTGCCAGCAGTCGGACCAGGGGAAACACAGATACGCAGTATTTT
.,TRBV11-2,TRBJ2-1,.,CASSHLHNEQFF,TGTGCCAGCAGCCATCTCCACAATGAGCAGTTCTTC
.,TRBV7-2,TRBJ1-1,TRBD1,CAAGQGSLLGLTEAFF,TGTGCCGCCGGACAGGGTTCCCTCTTAGGGTTAACTGAAGCTTTCTTT
.,TRBV29-1,TRBJ2-3,.,CSVSGRLTDTQYF,TGCAGCGTATCGGGCAGACTCACAGATACGCAGTATTTT
.,TRBV7-9,TRBJ2-3,.,CASSLRDTQYF,TGTGCCAGCAGCTTAAGAGATACGCAGTATTTT
.,TRBV9,TRBJ2-5,TRBD2,CASSVRAGEVQETQYF,TGTGCCAGCAGCGTAAGAGCGGGAGAGGTACAAGAGACCCAGTACTTC
.,TRBV15,TRBJ1-4,.,CATSKPPGNEKLFF,TGTGCCACCAGCAAGCCTCCGGGGAATGAAAAACTGTTTTTT
once,TRBV7-2,TRBJ2-1,TRBD2,CASSLVVPSGSRAGEQFF,TGTGCCAGCAGCTTAGTCGTACCGAGCGGGAGCCGCGCCGGGGAGCAGTTCTTC
.,TRBV2,TRBJ2-2,.,CASTQNTGELFF,TGTGCCAGCACACAAAACACCGGGGAGCTGTTTTTT
.,TRBV10-3,TRBJ2-5,.,CAISERQIGAQYF,TGTGCCATCAGTGAGAGGCAAATTGGGGCCCAGTACTTC
.,TRBV7-8,TRBJ1-2,.,CASSPAPNYGYTF,TGTGCCAGCAGCCCCGCCCCTAACTATGGCTACACCTTC
.,TRBV2,TRBJ2-1,TRBD1,CASGRQGINEQFF,TGTGCCAGCGGGAGACAGGGGATAAATGAGCAGTTCTTC
.,TRBV6-5,TRBJ2-7,.,CASTDSGLGEQYF,TGTGCCAGCACGGACAGTGGATTAGGTGAGCAGTACTTC
.,TRBV29-1,TRBJ1-1,.,CSSLRGNTEAFF,TGCAGCTCCTTGCGGGGGAACACTGAAGCTTTCTTT
.,TRBV28,TRBJ2-1,.,CASGLTWSYNEQFF,TGTGCCAGCGGGCTAACATGGTCCTACAATGAGCAGTTCTTC
.,TRBV27,TRBJ2-7,.,CATNQRGSYEQYF,TGTGCCACCAATCAGCGAGGTTCCTACGAGCAGTACTTC
once,TRBV6-5,TRBJ2-7,.,CASSGRNFYEQYF,TGTGCCAGCTCAGGGAGAAATTTTTACGAGCAGTACTTC
.,TRBV28,TRBJ2-3,.,CASSLSSTDTQYF,TGTGCCAGCAGTTTATCTAGCACAGATACGCAGTATTTT
.,TRBV11-2,TRBJ2-2,TRBD1,CASSLNQGARTGELFF,TGTGCCAGCAGCTTAAATCAGGGGGCGCGCACCGGGGAGCTGTTTTTT